The rows below give T cell receptor beta chains drawn from one sample of a study of memory CD4+ T cells and cytomegalovirus serostatus. Clones were read by immunoSEQ multiplex PCR, and TCRdb kept only the in-frame ones, dropping some. The data show around 63,000 clones, around 80% seen once. Sequenced: memory CD4+ T cells from blood. These receptors all stem from an adult in good health and CMV-seronegative. Some clones in this sample may be carry-over from other donors' samples. CDR3s include the opening cysteine and the closing phenylalanine or tryptophan. D genes are given only for firm matches. Part of the rows lack a size; the others show once, few, many or a class for expanded clones.

size	J	D	V	CDR3	DNA
few	TRBJ1-4	TRBD1	TRBV7-9	CASSRSQGVDEKLFF	TGTGCCAGCAGTCGAAGTCAGGGGGTAGATGAAAAACTGTTTTTT
-	TRBJ2-1	-	TRBV29-1	CSVVKGLGEQFF	TGCAGCGTTGTTAAGGGGCTAGGCGAGCAGTTCTTC
-	TRBJ2-5	-	TRBV7-3	CASSLNPLSGLGQETQYF	TGTGCCAGCAGCTTAAATCCCCTTAGCGGCCTCGGCCAAGAGACCCAGTACTTC
-	TRBJ1-2	-	TRBV19	CASSISQGRGRYGYTF	TGTGCCAGTAGTATAAGCCAAGGGAGGGGACGGTATGGCTACACCTTC
-	TRBJ2-3	TRBD1	TRBV28	CASSSAGTGGTDTQYF	TGTGCCAGCAGTTCAGCCGGGACAGGGGGCACAGATACGCAGTATTTT
-	TRBJ1-1	-	TRBV7-2	CASSLFPAGGTEAFF	TGTGCCAGCAGCTTATTCCCCGCCGGGGGCACTGAAGCTTTCTTT
-	TRBJ2-2	TRBD1	TRBV7-9	CASSSGTGAGGELFF	TGTGCCAGCAGCTCCGGGACAGGGGCCGGCGGGGAGCTGTTTTTT
few	TRBJ1-4	TRBD1	TRBV7-9	CASSLDRGNEKLFF	TGTGCCAGCAGTTTGGACAGGGGGAATGAAAAACTGTTTTTT
once	TRBJ1-5	-	TRBV9	CASSGRNTYSNQPQHF	TGTGCCAGCAGCGGTCGGAACACTTATAGCAATCAGCCCCAGCATTTT
-	TRBJ2-7	TRBD2	TRBV18	CASSPTSGRASEQYF	TGTGCCAGCTCACCAACTAGCGGGAGGGCCTCCGAGCAGTACTTC
few	TRBJ2-4	-	TRBV21-1	CASSLRGGPENIQYF	TGTGCCAGCAGCTTAAGAGGGGGGCCGGAAAACATTCAGTACTTC
-	TRBJ2-7	TRBD1	TRBV9	CASSVNPGQGAEQYF	TGTGCCAGCAGCGTTAACCCGGGACAGGGGGCAGAGCAGTACTTC
-	TRBJ1-6	TRBD1	TRBV7-9	CASSLDGTGRNSPLHF	TGTGCCAGCAGCTTAGACGGGACAGGGAGGAATTCACCCCTCCACTTT
-	TRBJ1-6	TRBD1	TRBV10-3	CATGRDRVSDSPLHF	TGTGCCACCGGCCGGGACAGGGTTTCGGATTCACCCCTCCACTTT
-	TRBJ1-1	TRBD1	TRBV4-1	CASSHGQGRTEAFF	TGCGCCAGCAGCCATGGACAGGGGAGGACTGAAGCTTTCTTT
-	TRBJ1-5	-	TRBV19	CASSIGDISYSNQPQHF	TGTGCCAGTAGTATTGGGGATATTTCTTATAGCAATCAGCCCCAGCATTTT
-	TRBJ2-5	-	TRBV7-9	CASSLAGPAKTQYF	TGTGCCAGCAGCTTGGCGGGGCCCGCCAAGACCCAGTACTTC
-	TRBJ2-3	TRBD2	TRBV27	CASTGGSTDTQYF	TGTGCCAGCACCGGGGGGAGCACAGATACGCAGTATTTT
-	TRBJ1-2	-	TRBV5-5	CASSLTEGTGYTF	TGTGCCAGCAGCTTAACGGAAGGGACCGGCTACACCTTC
-	TRBJ1-2	-	TRBV6-5	CASSRKRAGGWGYTF	TGTGCCAGCAGCAGAAAACGAGCGGGGGGTTGGGGCTACACCTTC
-	TRBJ2-7	-	TRBV6-5	CASRGSYEQYF	TGTGCCAGCAGGGGTTCATACGAGCAGTACTTC
-	TRBJ2-5	-	TRBV5-1	CASSTGLPKETQYF	TGCGCCAGCAGCACCGGACTGCCGAAAGAGACCCAGTACTTC
once	TRBJ1-4	TRBD1	TRBV5-1	CASSGGQHARGEKLFF	TGCGCCAGCAGCGGGGGACAGCATGCCCGTGGAGAAAAACTGTTTTTT
-	TRBJ2-5	TRBD2	TRBV28	CASSSLAGGGETQYF	TGTGCCAGCAGCTCTTTAGCGGGAGGGGGAGAGACCCAGTACTTC
-	TRBJ2-6	-	TRBV11-3	CASSLGRGRGLSGANVLTF	TGTGCCAGCAGCTTAGGGAGGGGTCGGGGCCTCTCTGGGGCCAACGTCCTGACTTTC
-	TRBJ1-1	-	TRBV19	CASSVGTGNTEAFF	TGTGCCAGTAGCGTTGGGACGGGGAACACTGAAGCTTTCTTT
few	TRBJ1-1	-	TRBV12-5	CASARGDTEAFF	TGTGCTAGTGCCCGAGGGGACACTGAAGCTTTCTTT
-	TRBJ2-5	-	TRBV5-1	CASSGETQYF	TGCGCCAGCAGCGGCGAGACCCAGTACTTC
-	TRBJ1-2	-	TRBV6-4	CASSDNGYTF	TGTGCCAGCAGTGACAACGGCTACACCTTC
-	TRBJ1-2	-	TRBV18	CASSPTLQSYGYTF	TGTGCCAGCTCGCCGACGCTACAGAGCTATGGCTACACCTTC
-	TRBJ1-3	-	TRBV15	CATSRSSLRGGNTIYF	TGTGCCACCAGCAGATCCTCGCTGAGGGGCGGAAACACCATATATTTT
-	TRBJ2-1	-	TRBV28	CASSRLKSEQFF	TGTGCCAGCAGCCGATTGAAATCTGAGCAGTTCTTC
-	TRBJ2-7	-	TRBV2	CASSVGQGYYEQYF	TGTGCCAGCAGTGTCGGGCAGGGGTACTACGAGCAGTACTTC
few	TRBJ1-5	-	TRBV6-6	CASQTVSNQPQHF	TGTGCCAGCCAGACAGTTAGCAATCAGCCCCAGCATTTT
-	TRBJ1-5	-	TRBV18	CASSLSGTDNQPQHF	TGTGCCAGCTCACTTTCCGGGACTGATAATCAGCCCCAGCATTTT
-	TRBJ1-2	TRBD1	TRBV6-5	CASSLPGQSNYGYTF	TGTGCCAGCAGTTTACCGGGACAGTCTAACTATGGCTACACCTTC
-	TRBJ2-1	-	TRBV5-6	CASSLVRTEQFF	TGTGCCAGCAGCTTGGTTCGGACTGAGCAGTTCTTC
once	TRBJ2-2	-	TRBV12-5	CASGGGTGELFF	TGTGCTAGTGGCGGAGGGACCGGGGAGCTGTTTTTT
few	TRBJ1-1	TRBD1	TRBV20-1	CSARTGAGAFF	TGCAGTGCCAGGACAGGGGCTGGAGCTTTCTTT
-	TRBJ2-5	-	TRBV15	CATSREQGETQYF	TGTGCCACCAGCAGAGAACAGGGCGAGACCCAGTACTTC
few	TRBJ1-1	-	TRBV6-6	CASSYFRDRMNTEAFF	TGTGCCAGCAGTTACTTCAGGGACCGAATGAACACTGAAGCTTTCTTT
-	TRBJ1-1	-	TRBV5-1	CASRGGGTEAFF	TGCGCCAGCCGCGGCGGGGGGACTGAAGCTTTCTTT
-	TRBJ2-5	TRBD1	TRBV14	CASSQATGVQETQYF	TGTGCCAGCAGCCAGGCTACAGGGGTACAAGAGACCCAGTACTTC
-	TRBJ2-1	TRBD2	TRBV25-1	CASTPGGTYNEQFF	TGTGCCAGCACCCCGGGGGGGACGTACAATGAGCAGTTCTTC
-	TRBJ2-1	TRBD1	TRBV6-5	CASSLYRGRTHEQFF	TGTGCCAGCAGCCTTTACAGGGGGCGCACCCATGAGCAGTTCTTC
-	TRBJ2-5	TRBD1	TRBV18	CASSPRTDREETQYF	TGTGCCAGCTCACCACGAACGGACAGGGAGGAGACCCAGTACTTC
-	TRBJ1-1	-	TRBV2	CASSAQGNTEAFF	TGTGCCAGCAGTGCTCAAGGGAACACTGAAGCTTTCTTT
few	TRBJ1-1	-	TRBV27	CASSLQRYTEAFF	TGTGCCAGCAGTTTACAGCGTTACACTGAAGCTTTCTTT
-	TRBJ2-3	TRBD1	TRBV5-1	CASHGDRFTDTQYF	TGCGCCAGCCACGGGGACAGGTTCACAGATACGCAGTATTTT
-	TRBJ1-2	-	TRBV2	CASSEASLRRGVNYGYTF	TGTGCCAGCAGTGAAGCCTCATTGAGGAGGGGCGTAAACTATGGCTACACCTTC
-	TRBJ1-2	-	TRBV5-1	CASSLAGDNGYTF	TGCGCCAGCAGCTTGGCCGGGGACAATGGCTACACCTTC
-	TRBJ2-1	TRBD2	TRBV7-7	CASTGGNEQFF	TGTGCTAGCACGGGGGGCAATGAGCAGTTCTTC
-	TRBJ2-7	-	TRBV7-2	CASSYPGLDEQYF	TGTGCCAGCAGCTACCCAGGGCTAGACGAGCAGTACTTC
-	TRBJ1-2	TRBD1	TRBV2	CASRAGTDPHLGGYTF	TGTGCCAGCAGGGCCGGGACAGATCCCCACCTAGGTGGCTACACCTTC